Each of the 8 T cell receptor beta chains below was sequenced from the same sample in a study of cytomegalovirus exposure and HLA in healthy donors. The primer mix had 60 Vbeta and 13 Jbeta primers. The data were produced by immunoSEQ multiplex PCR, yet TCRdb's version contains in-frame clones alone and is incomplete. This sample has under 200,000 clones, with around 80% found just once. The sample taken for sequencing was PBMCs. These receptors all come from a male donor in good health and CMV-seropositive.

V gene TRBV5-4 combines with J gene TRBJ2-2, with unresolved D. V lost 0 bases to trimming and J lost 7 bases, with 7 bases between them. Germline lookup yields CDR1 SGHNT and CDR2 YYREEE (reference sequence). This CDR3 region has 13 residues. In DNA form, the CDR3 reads TGTGCCAGCAGCTTGGCTATTCACGGGGAGCTGTTTTTT. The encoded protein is CASSLAIHGELFF.

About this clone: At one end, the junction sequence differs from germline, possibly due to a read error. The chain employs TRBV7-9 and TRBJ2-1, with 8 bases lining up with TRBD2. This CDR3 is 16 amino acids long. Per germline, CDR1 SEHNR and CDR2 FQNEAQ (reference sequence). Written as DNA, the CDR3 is TGTTCCAGCAGCTTAGCGGGGCTAGCGGAATACAATGAGCAGTTCTTC. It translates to CSSSLAGLAEYNEQFF.

CDR3 residues: CASSDQDRESGEQYF. DNA for the CDR3: TGTGCCAGCAGTGACCAGGACAGGGAATCGGGGGAGCAGTACTTC. The chain employs TRBV27 and TRBJ2-5, with 8 bases lining up with TRBD1. The junction had 16 bases not matched to a gene; V was cut back by 5 bases and J by 11 bases. CDR1 is MNHEY, CDR2 SMNVEV, per germline (reference sequence). CDR3 length equals 15 residues.

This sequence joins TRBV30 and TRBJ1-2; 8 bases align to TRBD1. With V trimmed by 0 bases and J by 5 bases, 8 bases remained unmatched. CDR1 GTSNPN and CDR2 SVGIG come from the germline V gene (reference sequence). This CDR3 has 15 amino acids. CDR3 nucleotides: TGTGCCTGGAGTGTACTTGGACAGGGCCTTTATGGCTACACCTTC. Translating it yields CAWSVLGQGLYGYTF.

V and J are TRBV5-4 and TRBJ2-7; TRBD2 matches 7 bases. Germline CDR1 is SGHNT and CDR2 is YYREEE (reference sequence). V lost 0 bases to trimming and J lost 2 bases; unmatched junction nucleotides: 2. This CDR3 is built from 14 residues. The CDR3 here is CASSLGLATYEQYF. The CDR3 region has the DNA TGTGCCAGCAGCTTGGGACTAGCCACCTACGAGCAGTACTTC. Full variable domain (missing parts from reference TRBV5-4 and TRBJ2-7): ETGVTQSPTHLIKTRGQQVTLRCSSQSGHNTVSWYQQALGQGPQFIFQYYREEENGRGNFPPRFSGLQFPNYSSELNVNALELDDSALYLCASSLGLATYEQYFGPGTRLTVT.

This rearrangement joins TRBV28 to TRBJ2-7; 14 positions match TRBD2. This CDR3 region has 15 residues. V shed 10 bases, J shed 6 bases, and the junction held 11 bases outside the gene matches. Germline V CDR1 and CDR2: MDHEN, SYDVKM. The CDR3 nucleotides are TGTGCCATCCGGACTAGCGGGAGGAGCCCGGTCGAGCAGTACTTC. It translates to CAIRTSGRSPVEQYF.

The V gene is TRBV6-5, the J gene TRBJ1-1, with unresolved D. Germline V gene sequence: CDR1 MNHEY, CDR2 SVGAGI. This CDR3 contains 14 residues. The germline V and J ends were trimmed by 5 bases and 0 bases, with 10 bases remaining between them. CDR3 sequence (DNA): TGTGCCAGCAGTCTCCCGGGATTGAACACTGAAGCTTTCTTT. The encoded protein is CASSLPGLNTEAFF.

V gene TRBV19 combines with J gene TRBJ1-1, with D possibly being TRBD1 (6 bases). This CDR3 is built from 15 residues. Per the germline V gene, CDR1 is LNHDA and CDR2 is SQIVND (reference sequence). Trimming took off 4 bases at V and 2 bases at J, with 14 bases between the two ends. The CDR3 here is CASSRGPEANTEAFF. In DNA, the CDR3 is TGTGCCAGTAGTAGGGGGCCCGAGGCCAACACTGAAGCTTTCTTT.